This TCR beta chain was sequenced during a study of shared clonotypes between healthy human individuals. Looking at the study overall: The plates for each donor numbered three CD4 naive, three CD4 memory, two CD8 naive and one CD8 memory. Study outcomes and limitations: The naive CD4 repertoires of several donors were compared, and around 5.1% of clonotypes were shared.

This clone was recorded a few times. Its antigen is unidentified. Germline CDR1 reads SGHVS; CDR2 reads FNYEAQ. Between the trimmed V and J ends, which lost 5 bases and 6 bases, there was a span of 14 bases. The CDR3 is 14 residues long. Assay execution proceeded at the deep level. Profiled with immunoSEQ multiplex PCR; TCRdb holds only in-frame clones, not every one. Seen here are some 2,000,000 clones, 85% to 95% observed once, and the top ten hold approximately 0.13%. This sequence joins TRBV7-6 and TRBJ1-3; a possible D gene is TRBD1 (5 bases). The sequencing input was naive CD4+ T cells sorted from blood. This sample's subset: CD45RA+ positively selected. The sequence came from a man between 18 and 35 years old in good health. DNA for the CDR3: TGTGCCAGCAGCCGTGCAGGGACGGAAAACACCATATATTTT. Encoded protein: CASSRAGTENTIYF.